This T cell receptor beta chain is from a study of spatial heterogeneity in lung cancer. Turning to the study itself: An average of more than ten raw reads was observed per unique TCR and UMI combination.

Many counts were recorded for this clonotype. The antigen remains unidentified. Points from the study as a whole: Ubiquitous, expanded tumor-derived TCRs were more frequently observed in blood at resection than at follow-up.

The ends were cut back, 6 bases at V and 1 base at J, with 10 bases in the middle. Germline V gene sequence: CDR1 SNHLY, CDR2 FYNNEI. The CDR3 is 14 amino acids. Single TCR cDNA molecules each had their own unique molecular identifier. Each CDR3 protein gets one entry after TCRdb re-called the 5' RACE reads with MiXCR. The sample yields 20,000 to 25,000 distinct CDR3 sequences, 5.5% to 7.5% seen once. Described time point: sample taken at primary tumor resection. Whole RNA was taken from tumor, nontumor lung or frozen PBMC; it was then sequenced unsorted. This sequence originates from a male donor with early-stage non-small cell lung cancer. Sequenced material: PBMCs, taken at surgery. This rearrangement joins TRBV2 to TRBJ1-5; D remains ambiguous. The CDR3 region is CASRKGTSNQPQHF. The CDR3 coding sequence is TGTGCCAGCAGGAAGGGTACGAGCAATCAGCCCCAGCATTTT.